This T cell receptor (beta chain) was retrieved from a study of blood T cell repertoires in COVID-19 (dated by TCRdb to between 2020 and 2021). In the study overall: Samples from collaborators originated in the United States, Italy and Spain and spanned both the acute and convalescent phases of COVID-19. The prospective study material was composed of cDNA or gDNA derived from T cells, B-cell-depleted T cells, or PBMCs. Subjects who had been exposed to COVID-19, were actively infected with it, or had recovered from it provided the deeply sampled blood TCRbeta repertoires that made up the dataset. The repertoires were released in a freely available public database meant as a resource for research on the immune response to SARS-CoV-2. The samples were drawn from the first 160 participants of the ongoing ImmuneRACE study and from 1,254 subjects provided by 6 global collaborators. A de-identified subject ID, COVID-19 status, age in years and sex were almost always included in the sample metadata. Where available, HLA class I and class II types were taken from metadata supplied by the sample provider and were not determined by assay-based typing.

Study-level results and caveats: Clinical and demographic metadata were provided uncurated, with the amount varying by source and participant.

TCRbeta CDR3 regions were amplified from genomic DNA by means of the immunoSEQ Assay, a bias-controlled multiplex PCR. Per the original workflow: The number of nucleated cells in each sample was estimated by amplification of reference gene primers within the assay. To quantify the absolute abundance of each unique TCRbeta CDR3 rearrangement, sequence reads were collapsed and filtered. For each sample, productive Simpson clonality was calculated as the square root of Simpson's diversity index over productive rearrangements. As stored in TCRdb, this immuneACCESS dataset retains in-frame rearrangements with V and J assigned. A fraction of the clones does not appear; measured against another copy, unresolved V genes explain less than half of the discrepancy, and the remainder lacks a known reason. D and trimming come from the DNA, and the V and J calls and clone size come from that table. This sample comprises around 150,000 clones, about 85% of them detected only once. The ten biggest clones cover 3.5% to 5% of the sample.

This clone has only a few counts. The antigen this receptor binds is unknown. Per-base quality was not reported, and no clone a single base away is much larger than it. The collaborating institutions used their own protocols to collect whole blood in K2EDTA tubes. For TCRbeta analysis, collaborators shipped samples in one of three forms: frozen whole blood, isolated PBMCs, or DNA extracted from either of those sample types. Sequencing input: peripheral blood. This receptor was taken from a woman aged 55-70 years with active or convalescent COVID-19.

The DNA sequence is given as TGCGCCAGCAGCCAAGGAAGCTGGGGCAGGGCCTTGAACACTGAAGCTTTCTTT. It codes for CASSQGSWGRALNTEAFF. This chain is built from TRBV4-1 and TRBJ1-1; TRBD1 is perhaps the D gene, given 5 matching bases. CDR1 and CDR2, looked up from the germline V gene, are MGHRA and YSYEKL. The CDR3 has 18 amino acids, counting the end cysteine and phenylalanine. CDR3 DNA is the only sequence kept; it has 54 bases, read in frame from the first base. The V end loses 1 base and the J end loses 0 bases, and a stretch of 18 bases separates them.